These 21 T cell receptor beta chains originate from one sample sequenced in a study of beta chain features in type 1 diabetes. TCRB transcripts that were expressed got sequenced, as all of the isolated RNA had been reverse transcribed. Profiled with immunoSEQ multiplex PCR; TCRdb holds only in-frame clones, not every one. Of more than 350,000 clones in the sample, 10% to 12% are singletons; the top ten hold over 0.04%. Specimen: naive CD4+ T cells from blood. Every receptor here comes from a woman under 30 in good health.

The chain has TRBV4-1 and TRBJ2-5; D is uncertain. With 4 bases removed from V and 1 base from J, the gap between germline ends came to 19 bases. In germline, CDR1 is MGHRA, CDR2 YSYEKL. The CDR3 spans 17 residues. The CDR3 spells CASSRPRAVSSQETQYF. The DNA of the CDR3 is TGCGCCAGCAGCCGTCCCCGGGCAGTATCGTCCCAAGAGACCCAGTACTTC.

This rearrangement joins TRBV28 to TRBJ2-3; 7 bases map to TRBD2. CDR1 MDHEN and CDR2 SYDVKM come from the germline V gene. V was pared by 4 bases and J by 0 bases, with 7 bases of the junction left unmatched. The CDR3 is 16 amino acids. As DNA, the CDR3 is TGTGCCAGCAGTTCCCCGGGGGGACCTAGCACAGATACGCAGTATTTT. Its translation is CASSSPGGPSTDTQYF.

This clone showed up just a few times. This chain links TRBV6-1 with TRBJ2-5; a possible D gene is TRBD1 (5 bases). The CDR3 length is 12 residues. Germline V gene data show CDR1 as MNHNS and CDR2 as SASEGT. Trimming stripped 4 bases from V and 2 bases from J, with 5 bases between. Written as DNA, the CDR3 is TGTGCCAGCAGTGGACAGCAAGAGACCCAGTACTTC. Translation gives CASSGQQETQYF.

This clone was seen a few times. The chain employs TRBV5-1 and TRBJ1-2, with D hard to call. Germline CDR1 is SGHRS and CDR2 is YFSETQ. CDR3 size: 13 residues. Trimming left V 2 bases short and J 8 bases short, with 13 bases between. CDR3 in amino acids: CASSLTDVEGYTF. In DNA, the CDR3 is TGCGCCAGCAGCTTAACGGACGTGGAGGGCTACACCTTC.

The V gene is TRBV5-6, the J gene TRBJ2-2; D is tentatively TRBD1 or TRBD2 (5 bases each). V lost 2 bases and J 10 bases, leaving 9 bases between the germline ends. Looked up from germline, CDR1 is SGHDT and CDR2 is YYEEEE. The CDR3 is made up of 12 amino acids. Here the CDR3 reads CASSFTGTELFF. DNA for the CDR3: TGTGCCAGCAGCTTTACCGGGACGGAGCTGTTTTTT.

This clone was seen a handful of times. V gene TRBV13 combines with J gene TRBJ2-7, with 7 bases fitting TRBD1. With 3 bases clipped from V and 2 bases from J, the junction kept 4 bases outside the gene matches. CDR3 length: 14 residues. Germline loops: CDR1 PRHDT, CDR2 FYEKMQ (reference sequence). The CDR3 loop reads CASSFLQGAYEQYF. CDR3 DNA sequence: TGTGCCAGCAGCTTTTTGCAGGGGGCCTACGAGCAGTACTTC.

This chain joins TRBV7-2 and TRBJ2-1; 7 nucleotides line up with TRBD2. Germline V gene sequence: CDR1 SGHTA, CDR2 FQGNSA. The CDR3 sequence is 15 residues long. J lost 3 bases, V lost 1 base, and 3 bases had no gene match. The CDR3 DNA follows: TGTGCCAGCAGCTTAGTGGGGACTAACTACAATGAGCAGTTCTTC. This sequence encodes CASSLVGTNYNEQFF.

This clone turned up a few times. The CDR3, as DNA: TGTGCCTGGGCGACAGGGTTTCTATACGAGCAGTACTTC. It yields the protein CAWATGFLYEQYF. This chain joins TRBV30 and TRBJ2-7; 7 nucleotides agree with TRBD1. CDR1 and CDR2 (germline): GTSNPN, SVGIG (reference sequence). The CDR3 extends over 13 amino acids. Losses at the gene ends were 5 bases for V and 4 bases for J; bases not matched to a gene: 8. Full variable domain (outside the CDR3, taken from reference TRBV30 and TRBJ2-7): SQTIHQWPATLVQPVGSPLSLECTVEGTSNPNLYWYRQAAGRGLQLLFYSVGIGQISSEVPQNLSASRPQDRQFILSSKKLLLSDSGFYLCAWATGFLYEQYFGPGTRLTVT.

This clone occurred a few times. The gene calls are TRBV19 and TRBJ2-7, with 10 bases lining up with TRBD1. The trim removed 6 bases at V and 4 bases at J, leaving 6 bases unmatched. Looked up from germline, CDR1 is LNHDA and CDR2 is SQIVND (reference sequence). CDR3 length: 14 amino acids. CDR3 sequence: CASSTGTGAYEQYF. The CDR3 nucleotides read TGTGCCAGTAGCACCGGGACAGGGGCATACGAGCAGTACTTC. Filled out from reference TRBV19 and TRBJ2-7, the complete variable domain reads DGGITQSPKYLFRKEGQNVTLSCEQNLNHDAMYWYRQDPGQGLRLIYYSQIVNDFQKGDIAEGYSVSREKKESFPLTVTSAQKNPTAFYLCASSTGTGAYEQYFGPGTRLTVT.

In its sample, this clone was seen a few times. This chain links TRBV23-1 with TRBJ1-4, with D tentatively TRBD1 (5 bases). TRBV23-1 is marked as an open reading frame, function uncertain. The ends were cut back, 4 bases at V and 6 bases at J, with 9 bases in the middle. The CDR3 extends over 13 amino acids. The CDR3 nucleotides read TGCGCCAGCAGTCTGGGGACGGATGAAAAACTGTTTTTT. Protein sequence: CASSLGTDEKLFF.

This clone has just a few counts. The DNA of the CDR3 is TGTGCCAGCAGCTTAGGGCAGCCAGCCTACAATGAGCAGTTCTTC. This sequence encodes CASSLGQPAYNEQFF. The rearrangement uses TRBV7-2 and TRBJ2-1; D is undetermined. CDR3 length: 15 residues. CDR1 SGHTA and CDR2 FQGNSA come from the germline V gene. V gave up 1 base and J gave up 2 bases, with 9 bases separating them.

There are a few counts of this clone. The chain uses TRBV29-1 and TRBJ2-3, with 7 bases that match TRBD1. The junction had 16 bases not matched to a gene; V was cut back by 7 bases and J by 9 bases. Germline CDR1 and CDR2: SQVTM and ANQGSEA. This CDR3 comprises 14 residues. CDR3 loop: CSATLGGLVGTQYF. The CDR3 nucleotides read TGCAGCGCCACCCTAGGGGGCCTGGTTGGAACGCAGTATTTT.

This clone was seen a few times. V gene TRBV6-5 combines with J gene TRBJ2-7, with TRBD1 as a possible D gene (5 bases). Germline V gene lookup returns CDR1 MNHEY and CDR2 SVGAGI. V shed 6 bases and J shed 0 bases, with 15 bases lying between them. The CDR3 is 15 residues long. The CDR3 sequence is CASSPDRPDSYEQYV. The CDR3 bases are TGTGCCAGCAGCCCTGACAGACCAGACTCCTACGAGCAGTACGTC.

This chain uses TRBV25-1 with TRBJ2-2; 9 bases are shared with TRBD1. The junction had 1 base not matched to a gene; V was cut back by 4 bases and J by 1 base. The CDR3 has 15 amino acids. Per germline, CDR1 MGHDK and CDR2 SYGVNS. CDR3 DNA: TGTGCCAGCAGTGTGGGACAGGGGAACACCGGGGAGCTGTTTTTT. Translation: CASSVGQGNTGELFF.

The rearrangement uses TRBV28 and TRBJ1-1; no definite D call. From germline, CDR1 is MDHEN and CDR2 SYDVKM. The CDR3 consists of 15 residues. Deletions cut 3 bases from V and 2 bases from J, with 13 bases between. The CDR3 region is CASSLRTNPNTEAFF. CDR3 DNA sequence: TGTGCCAGCAGTTTGAGGACCAACCCAAACACTGAAGCTTTCTTT.

The chain combines TRBV18 with TRBJ2-5; 7 bases match TRBD1. This CDR3 spans 15 amino acids. Germline trimming cut 3 bases from V and 5 bases from J; bases unmatched to any gene: 9. Germline V gene sequence: CDR1 KGHSH, CDR2 LQKENI. The CDR3 DNA sequence: TGTGCCAGCTCACCTGCGCCAGGGGGTTCGGAGACCCAGTACTTC. Protein product: CASSPAPGGSETQYF.

The chain recombines TRBV27 with TRBJ1-2; no clear D. CDR1 and CDR2 from the germline V gene are MNHEY and SMNVEV (reference sequence). The V end was cut by 0 bases, the J end by 10 bases, with 12 bases between. The CDR3 extends over 13 amino acids. CDR3 protein: CASSLSAGVSYTF. In DNA form, the CDR3 reads TGTGCCAGCAGTTTATCTGCCGGTGTTTCCTACACCTTC.

This clone was seen more than once but under ten times. This chain joins TRBV2 and TRBJ2-3, with D maybe TRBD2 (6 bases). V was pared by 5 bases and J by 2 bases, with 11 bases between. Germline CDR1 SNHLY, CDR2 FYNNEI. This CDR3 comprises 14 residues. The CDR3 coding sequence is TGTGCCAGCAGTTGGAGGGCCGACACAGATACGCAGTATTTT. Translation gives CASSWRADTDTQYF.

There are a few counts of this clone. This rearrangement joins TRBV27 to TRBJ2-4; TRBD1 aligns across 9 bases. The CDR3 runs 13 residues. Germline V gene data show CDR1 as MNHEY and CDR2 as SMNVEV (reference sequence). Trimming at V came to 7 bases and at J to 4 bases, leaving 2 bases not matched to a gene. CDR3 in amino acids: CASTGQGKNIQYF. The CDR3 DNA is TGTGCCAGCACGGGACAGGGAAAAAACATTCAGTACTTC.

The gene calls are TRBV1 and TRBJ2-5; the table's TRBD2 call for D was not verified on the DNA. TRBV1 is noted as a pseudogene. This CDR3 has 15 amino acids. This chain's CDR3 is CTSSQDPGAQETQYF. The CDR3 DNA sequence: TGCACCAGCAGCCAAGATCCCGGAGCCCAAGAGACCCAGTACTTC.

The table lists this clone with a few counts. The genes are TRBV4-3 and TRBJ2-5; TRBD1 matches at 7 bases. The germline V gene encodes CDR1 LGHNA and CDR2 YSLEER. With V trimmed by 1 base and J by 5 bases, 4 bases remained unmatched. The CDR3 is 14 residues long. CDR3 loop: CASSQGGTEETQYF. The CDR3 nucleotides read TGCGCCAGCAGCCAAGGGGGGACAGAGGAGACCCAGTACTTC.